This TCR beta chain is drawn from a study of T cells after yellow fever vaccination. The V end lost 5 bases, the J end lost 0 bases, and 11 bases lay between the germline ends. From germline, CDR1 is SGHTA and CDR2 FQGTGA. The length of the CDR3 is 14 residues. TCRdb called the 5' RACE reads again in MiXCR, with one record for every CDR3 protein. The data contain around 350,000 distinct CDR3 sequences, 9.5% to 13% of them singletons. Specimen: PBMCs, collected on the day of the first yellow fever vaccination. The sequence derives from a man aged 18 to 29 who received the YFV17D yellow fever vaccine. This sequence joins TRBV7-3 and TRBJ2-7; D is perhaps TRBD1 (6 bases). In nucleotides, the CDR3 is TGTGCCAGCAGCGCCACAGGGAGCTCCTACGAGCAGTACTTC. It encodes CASSATGSSYEQYF.